This T cell receptor (beta chain) emerged from a study of blood T cell repertoires in COVID-19. Per germline, CDR1 LNHDA and CDR2 SQIVND (reference sequence). The CDR3 runs to 11 residues. V lost 7 bases and J lost 6, with 9 bases in between. The repertoire was sequenced with immunoSEQ multiplex PCR; TCRdb's copy has only in-frame clones and lacks some. This table has 75,000 to 85,000 clones, approximately 85% appearing once. The V gene is TRBV19, the J gene TRBJ1-1; D ambiguous. Sequenced sample: peripheral blood. The receptor's source is a man in his sixties with COVID-19, enrolled during active disease. CDR3 in DNA: TGTGCCAGTATGCGGCTGGCTGAAGCTTTCTTT. It is translated as CASMRLAEAFF.